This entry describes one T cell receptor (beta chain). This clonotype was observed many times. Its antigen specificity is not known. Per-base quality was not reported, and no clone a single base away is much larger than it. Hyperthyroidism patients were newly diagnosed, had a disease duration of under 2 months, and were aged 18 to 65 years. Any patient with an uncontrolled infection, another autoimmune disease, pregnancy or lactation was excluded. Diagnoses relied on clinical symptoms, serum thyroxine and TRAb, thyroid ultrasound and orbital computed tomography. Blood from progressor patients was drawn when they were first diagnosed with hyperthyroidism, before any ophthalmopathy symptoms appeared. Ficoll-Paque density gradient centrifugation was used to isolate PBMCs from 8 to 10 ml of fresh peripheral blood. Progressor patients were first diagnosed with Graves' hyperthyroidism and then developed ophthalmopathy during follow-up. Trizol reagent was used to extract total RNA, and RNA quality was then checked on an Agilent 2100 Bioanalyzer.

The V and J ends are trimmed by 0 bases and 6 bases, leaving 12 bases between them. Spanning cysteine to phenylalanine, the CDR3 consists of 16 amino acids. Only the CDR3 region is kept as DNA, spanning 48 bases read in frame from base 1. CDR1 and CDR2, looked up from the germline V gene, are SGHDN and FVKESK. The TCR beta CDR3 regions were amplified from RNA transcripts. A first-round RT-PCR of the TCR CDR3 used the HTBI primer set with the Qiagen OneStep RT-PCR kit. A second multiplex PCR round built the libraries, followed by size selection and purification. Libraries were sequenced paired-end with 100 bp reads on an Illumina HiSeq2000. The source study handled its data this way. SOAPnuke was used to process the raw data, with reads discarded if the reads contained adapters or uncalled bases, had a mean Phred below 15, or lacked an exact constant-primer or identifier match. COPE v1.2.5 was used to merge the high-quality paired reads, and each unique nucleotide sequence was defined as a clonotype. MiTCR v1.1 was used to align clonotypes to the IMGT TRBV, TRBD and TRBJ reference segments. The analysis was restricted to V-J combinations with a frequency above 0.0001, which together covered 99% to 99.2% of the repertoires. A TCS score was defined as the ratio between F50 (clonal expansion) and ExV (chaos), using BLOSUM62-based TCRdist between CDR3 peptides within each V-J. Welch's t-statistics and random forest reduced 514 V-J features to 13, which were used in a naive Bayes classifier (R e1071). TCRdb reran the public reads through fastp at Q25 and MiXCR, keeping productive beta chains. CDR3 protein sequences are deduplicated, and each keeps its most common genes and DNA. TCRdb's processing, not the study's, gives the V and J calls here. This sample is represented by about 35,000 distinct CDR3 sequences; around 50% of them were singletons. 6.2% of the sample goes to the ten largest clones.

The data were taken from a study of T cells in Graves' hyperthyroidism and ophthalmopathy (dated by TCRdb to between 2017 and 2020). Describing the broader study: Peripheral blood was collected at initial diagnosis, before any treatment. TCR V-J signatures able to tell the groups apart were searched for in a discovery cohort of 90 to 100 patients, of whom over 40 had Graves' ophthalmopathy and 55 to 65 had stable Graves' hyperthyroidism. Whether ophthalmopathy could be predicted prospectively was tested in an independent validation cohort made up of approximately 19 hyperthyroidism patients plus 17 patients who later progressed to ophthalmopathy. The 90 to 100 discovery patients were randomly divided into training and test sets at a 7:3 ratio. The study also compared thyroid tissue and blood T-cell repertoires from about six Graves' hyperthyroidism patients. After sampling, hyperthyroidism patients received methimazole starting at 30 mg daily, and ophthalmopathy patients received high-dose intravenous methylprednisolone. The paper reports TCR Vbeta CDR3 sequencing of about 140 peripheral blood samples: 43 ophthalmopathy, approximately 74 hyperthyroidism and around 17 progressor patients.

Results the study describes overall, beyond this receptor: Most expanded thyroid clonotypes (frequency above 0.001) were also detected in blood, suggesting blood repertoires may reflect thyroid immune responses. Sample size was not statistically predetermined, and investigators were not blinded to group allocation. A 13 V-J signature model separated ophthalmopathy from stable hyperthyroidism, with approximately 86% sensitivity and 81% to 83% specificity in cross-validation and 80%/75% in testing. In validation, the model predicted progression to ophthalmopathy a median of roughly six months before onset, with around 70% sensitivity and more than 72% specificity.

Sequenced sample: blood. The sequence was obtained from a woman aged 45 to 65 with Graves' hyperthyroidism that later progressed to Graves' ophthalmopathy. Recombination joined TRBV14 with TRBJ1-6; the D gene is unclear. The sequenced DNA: TGTGCCAGCAGCCAAGATGCAGGCATTGGTAATTCACCCCTCCACTTT. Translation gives CASSQDAGIGNSPLHF. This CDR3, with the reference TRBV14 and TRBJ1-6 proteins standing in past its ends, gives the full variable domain EAGVTQFPSHSVIEKGQTVTLRCDPISGHDNLYWYRRVMGKEIKFLLHFVKESKQDESGMPNNRFLAERTGGTYSTLKVQPAELEDSGVYFCASSQDAGIGNSPLHFGNGTRLTVT.